The table lists the clone carrying this T cell receptor (beta chain) with a count of one. Its antigen remains unknown. Clones were sequenced by immunoSEQ multiplex PCR, and TCRdb holds only the in-frame ones, with some missing. The data show about 100,000 clones, with 86% seen just once and around 5.5% held by the top ten. V lost 6 bases and J lost 2, with 16 bases in between. Germline lookup yields CDR1 SGHDT and CDR2 YYEEEE. CDR3 length: 15 amino acids. The data derive from a study of OX40 agonist ivuxolimab in advanced cancers. At the level of the study: Of the participants, 40% had some prior anti-PD-1, anti-PD-L1 or anti-CTLA-4 therapy, which was allowed. Study findings and constraints: On average, a greater number of expanded clones characterised CD8+ T cells relative to CD4+.

The chain is built from TRBV5-6 and TRBJ2-3; TRBD2 might be the D (6 bases). The material sequenced was CD4+ or CD8+ T cells sorted from blood, taken in a trial of the OX40 agonist ivuxolimab. The receptor comes from an adult with an advanced solid tumor such as melanoma, head and neck, liver or kidney cancer. CDR3 region: CASTTGLYNTDTQYF. CDR3 nucleotides: TGTGCCAGCACCACGGGACTTTATAACACAGATACGCAGTATTTT.